This TCR beta chain is drawn from a study of brain metastases from non-small cell lung cancer. Study-level results: T-cell infiltration was lower in brain metastases than primaries (P < 0.001). Compared with their matched primary tumors, around 68% of brain metastases showed expanded T-cell clones. Brain metastases shared most TCR repertoire with primaries, with sparse T cells.

On this clone itself: The target antigen is unknown.

Produced via immunoSEQ multiplex PCR; TCRdb's table is partial and in-frame only. The table lists 2,000 to 3,000 clones, about 85% of them singletons, with 15% to 20% in the top ten. The CDR3 sequence is 18 residues long. The V end was cut by 2 bases, the J end by 4 bases, with 19 bases between. Germline V gives CDR1 SGDLS, CDR2 YYNGEE. This chain uses TRBV9 with TRBJ2-6, with TRBD1 as a possible D gene (6 bases). The sequencing input was primary lung tumor tissue. This TCR derives from a donor at least 40 years old with non-small cell lung cancer. The CDR3 region has the DNA TGTGCCAGCAGCGTTACAGGGTCAGGTCCCATCGGGGCCAACGTCCTGACTTTC. Translation: CASSVTGSGPIGANVLTF.